Presented here are 3 T cell receptor beta chains from one specimen sequenced in a study of PD-1 blockade in classical Hodgkin lymphoma. Time point in this sample: cycle 4 day 1 (C4D1), after five to seven weeks of nivolumab. Brentuximab vedotin exposure varied, and every patient relapsed after autologous stem cell transplantation. CD8+ T cell isolation from thawed PBMCs was performed by magnetic negative selection. The method was immunoSEQ multiplex PCR; TCRdb's version includes in-frame clones alone and lacks a portion of them. The sample lists almost 15,000 clones, roughly 90% occurring once. Sequencing used CD8+ T cells from blood, obtained before the fourth cycle of nivolumab. The receptor set was obtained from a human donor with classical Hodgkin lymphoma.

V and J are TRBV5-6 and TRBJ2-7; maybe TRBD1 (6 bases). Germline CDR1 is SGHDT and CDR2 is YYEEEE. V was shortened by 2 bases and J by 5 bases, with 8 bases between the two germline ends. The CDR3 length is 12 residues. Written as DNA, the CDR3 is TGTGCCAGCAGCTTCAGGGGCCACGAGCAGTACTTC. Residues: CASSFRGHEQYF.

The V gene is TRBV7-2, the J gene TRBJ2-7; D call uncertain. The germline gives CDR1 SGHTA, CDR2 FQGNSA. This CDR3 has 15 amino acids. Trimming cost V 1 base and J 0 bases, with 10 bases left between them. The CDR3 region has the DNA TGTGCCAGCAGCTTAGTTCAGGAAGACTCCTACGAGCAGTACTTC. Protein product: CASSLVQEDSYEQYF.

V is TRBV29-1 and J is TRBJ2-3; the D is unclear. The germline V gene encodes CDR1 SQVTM and CDR2 ANQGSEA. V was shortened by 7 bases and J by 5 bases, with 7 bases between the two germline ends. This CDR3 region has 10 residues. DNA for the CDR3: TGCAGCGCCCGAGGAGATACGCAGTATTTT. Protein: CSARGDTQYF.